Listed below are T cell receptor beta chains from one sample, sequenced in a study of cytomegalovirus exposure and HLA in healthy donors. Method: immunoSEQ multiplex PCR; TCRdb's copy keeps in-frame clones and lacks some. There are roughly 120,000 clones in the sample; around 79% occur only once, and about 3.3% lies in the top ten. The sample consisted of PBMCs. These receptor sequences come from a woman in her 30s in good health and CMV-seropositive. The CDR3 runs from the conserved cysteine through the conserved F or W. A D gene is named only where the DNA matches it firmly. Clone size is not always given. Where it is, it says once, few, many or a class for expanded clones.

TRBJ1-3,-,TRBV9,-,CASSPEVVLGNTIYF,TGTGCCAGCAGCCCAGAGGTAGTCCTTGGAAACACCATATATTTT
TRBJ1-2,TRBD1,TRBV10-3,-,CAIRGTDRAYGYTF,TGTGCCATCAGGGGAACGGACAGGGCATATGGCTACACCTTC
TRBJ1-1,-,TRBV19,once,CASSTGRGGTEAFF,TGTGCCAGTAGTACAGGCAGGGGAGGGACTGAAGCTTTCTTT
TRBJ2-1,TRBD2,TRBV4-1,-,CASSQESGVSYNEQFF,TGCGCCAGCAGCCAAGAGAGCGGGGTCTCCTACAATGAGCAGTTCTTC
TRBJ2-3,-,TRBV5-1,-,CASSLLAPSTDTQYF,TGCGCCAGCAGCTTGCTAGCGCCAAGCACAGATACGCAGTATTTT
TRBJ2-1,TRBD2,TRBV7-3,-,CASSPQGAGAFYNEQFF,TGTGCCAGCAGCCCTCAGGGAGCGGGGGCCTTCTACAATGAGCAGTTCTTC
TRBJ1-5,-,TRBV30,-,CAWGNAGIVGQPQHF,TGTGCCTGGGGCAATGCAGGGATAGTAGGTCAGCCCCAGCATTTT
TRBJ2-7,TRBD1,TRBV30,-,CAWSANRDRTIDEQYF,TGTGCCTGGAGTGCGAACCGGGACAGGACAATCGACGAGCAGTACTTC
TRBJ2-2,TRBD2,TRBV19,-,CASRLAGGRRTGELFF,TGTGCCAGTCGGCTAGCGGGGGGCCGACGGACCGGGGAGCTGTTTTTT
TRBJ2-1,TRBD2,TRBV27,-,CASSGGSGGVVIDEQFF,TGTGCCAGCAGTGGTGGTAGCGGGGGCGTGGTCATCGATGAGCAGTTCTTC
TRBJ1-2,TRBD1,TRBV5-6,-,CASSSGTAYYGYTF,TGTGCCAGCAGCTCAGGGACAGCCTACTATGGCTACACCTTC
TRBJ1-1,-,TRBV29-1,-,CSLRRGGLPEAFF,TGCAGCCTCAGAAGGGGGGGCCTCCCTGAAGCTTTCTTT
TRBJ2-1,TRBD2,TRBV2,few,CASHGPSGGYDEQFF,TGTGCCAGCCACGGCCCTAGCGGGGGATATGATGAGCAGTTCTTC
TRBJ1-2,TRBD1,TRBV9,-,CASSAYGTGTYGYTF,TGTGCCAGCAGCGCTTACGGGACAGGGACCTATGGCTACACCTTC
TRBJ1-5,-,TRBV7-9,-,CSSSLSNQPQHF,TGTTCCAGCAGCCTCAGCAATCAGCCCCAGCATTTT
TRBJ2-7,TRBD2,TRBV30,-,CAWSGLAALGEQYF,TGTGCCTGGAGTGGACTAGCGGCGCTAGGCGAGCAGTACTTC
TRBJ2-1,-,TRBV18,once,CASSERTATYNEQFF,TGTGCCAGCTCAGAGCGGACAGCTACCTACAATGAGCAGTTCTTC
TRBJ1-2,-,TRBV10-3,-,CAISEKGGYGYTF,TGTGCCATCAGTGAAAAAGGGGGCTATGGCTACACCTTC
TRBJ2-3,TRBD2,TRBV28,once,CASSQLKSTSGVTDTQYF,TGTGCCAGCAGTCAATTAAAATCGACTAGCGGGGTTACAGATACGCAGTATTTT
TRBJ1-2,-,TRBV19,-,CASNSPLGGYGYTF,TGTGCCAGTAATAGTCCTCTAGGAGGCTATGGCTACACCTTC